The source of this T cell receptor (beta chain) is a study of Ad26.COV2.S vaccination and SARS-CoV-2 variants (dated by TCRdb to the early 2020s). For the wider study: Donors in the vaccine arm were drawn from COV1001, a multicentre, randomized, double-blind, placebo-controlled phase I-IIa trial testing Ad26.COV2.S in healthy adults. Investigators did not know the trial group allocation while performing experiments and assessing outcomes. Ad26.COV2.S was administered intramuscularly at a dose of 5x10^10 or 1x10^11 viral particles, either as one shot or as two shots given 56 days apart. Trial participants were randomized into five groups of five, in which low-dose or high-dose Ad26.COV2.S was given once or twice, or placebo was given on both occasions. The specificity and breadth of SARS-CoV-2-reactive T cell receptors after Ad26.COV2.S vaccination were assessed by TCRbeta repertoire sequencing. A total of 32 samples were included in the TCR-sequenced set, comprising roughly 20 Ad26.COV2.S vaccine recipients, 5 placebo recipients and 8 SARS-CoV-2 convalescent individuals. The study at large found these results: According to the authors, total T cell responses may have been underestimated by the TCR breadth and depth analyses. Spike-specific TCR breadth was higher in Ad26.COV2.S recipients than in placebo recipients (P = 0.0014). After vaccination, spike-specific CD8+ and CD4+ T cell responses were reported to show substantial breadth. The study was not powered for comparison of responses between vaccine doses or regimens. Non-spike TCR breadth was comparable between vaccine and placebo recipients, consistent with the vaccine containing only spike.

The immunoSEQ Assay was the method used to sequence TCRbeta CDR3 regions. After extraction, genomic DNA underwent amplification by bias-controlled multiplex PCR, followed by high-throughput sequencing. Regarding the original processing steps: Collapsing and filtering of sequences were performed to quantify the absolute abundance of each unique TCRbeta CDR3 region. T cell fraction was estimated by normalizing TCRbeta template counts to usable DNA, with usable DNA measured through amplification of reference genes found in all nucleated cells. Repertoire TCRs were annotated as SARS-CoV-2-specific by exact matching of V gene, CDR3 amino acid sequence and J gene to a known reactive TCR set. The reference SARS-CoV-2 TCR set came from MIRA and was filtered for enrichment in COVID-19-positive ImmuneCODE repertoires, removing public or cross-reactive TCRs. Using the MIRA antigens, annotated TCRs were further analysed by specific ORF or by position within an ORF. Breadth was defined as annotated unique rearrangements over total unique productive rearrangements; depth was the summed frequency of those rearrangements. Two-sided Wilcoxon rank-sum tests were applied when comparing TCR breadth between groups. Entries here come from immuneACCESS through TCRdb and include only in-frame sequences with V and J called. Some clones fail to appear in such tables; in the studies checked, an unresolved V gene covers under half of the shortfall, and the cause of the remainder is unknown. V, J and clone size were drawn from that table, and D and trimming were deduced from the DNA. The sample table holds roughly 500,000 clones, of which roughly 85% were seen once. About 13% of the sample lies in the top ten.

Turning to this clone: This receptor's antigen is unknown. No qualities accompany the bases; no much larger clone lies one base away.

The intended sense of this specimen's treatment or condition label: around 19 received Ad26.COV2.S at low or high dose, single or two shots; several received placebo; per-sample allocation not given. For vaccine and placebo recipients, repertoires were sequenced using samples collected on day 63 after the first injection. Between 29 July and 7 August 2020, Cohort 1b enrolled 20 to 30 adults aged 18-55 years at one site in Boston, USA. As a vaccine, Ad26.COV2.S was a replication-incompetent adenovirus type 26 vector that expressed a prefusion-stabilized SARS-CoV-2 spike protein derived from the original Wuhan strain. The V end loses 4 bases and the J end loses 1 base, and a stretch of 14 bases separates them. Measured from the cysteine to the phenylalanine, the CDR3 is 16 residues long. Only the CDR3 portion is preserved as DNA: 48 bases, with reading frame beginning at the first base. CDR1 is given as SGHNT and CDR2 as YYREEE, both from the germline V gene (reference sequence).

The specimen comprised peripheral blood, sampled in a trial of Ad26.COV2.S vaccine versus placebo. The chain employs TRBV5-4 and TRBJ2-2, with the D gene not confidently named. The origin of this receptor is a person between 18 and 60 years old who received the Ad26.COV2.S COVID-19 vaccine or a placebo. At the DNA level, the sequence is TGTGCCAGCAGCCCCGATCAGGTCCGGAACACCGGGGAGCTGTTTTTT. Translation gives CASSPDQVRNTGELFF.